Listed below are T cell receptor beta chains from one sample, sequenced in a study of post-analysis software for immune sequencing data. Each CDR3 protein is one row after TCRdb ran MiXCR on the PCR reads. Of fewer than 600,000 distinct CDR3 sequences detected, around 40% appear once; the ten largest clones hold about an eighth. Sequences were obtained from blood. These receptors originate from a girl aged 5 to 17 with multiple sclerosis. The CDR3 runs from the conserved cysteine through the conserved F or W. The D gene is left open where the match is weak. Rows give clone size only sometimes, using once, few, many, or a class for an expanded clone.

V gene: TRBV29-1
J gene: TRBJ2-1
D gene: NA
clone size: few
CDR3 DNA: TGCAGCGTTCCCACGGGCAGGGTAATCGGGAATGAGCAGTTCTTC
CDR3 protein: CSVPTGRVIGNEQFF

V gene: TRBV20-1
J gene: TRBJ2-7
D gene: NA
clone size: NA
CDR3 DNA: TGCAGTGCCAACCCTTCCCGGGCCTACGAGCAGTACTTC
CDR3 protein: CSANPSRAYEQYF

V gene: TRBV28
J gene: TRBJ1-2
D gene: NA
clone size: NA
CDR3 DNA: TGTGCCAGCACCCCAACAGGGATTGGTGACTATGGCTACACCTTC
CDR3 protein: CASTPTGIGDYGYTF

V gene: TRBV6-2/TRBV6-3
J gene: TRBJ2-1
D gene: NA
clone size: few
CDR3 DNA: TGTGCCAGCAGTTACAGGCAGGGTCCCTACAATGAGCAGTTCTTC
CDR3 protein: CASSYRQGPYNEQFF

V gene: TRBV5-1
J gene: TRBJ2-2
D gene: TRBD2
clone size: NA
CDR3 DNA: TGCGCCAGCAGCTACCGACTAGCGGGGAACACCGGGGAGCTGTTTTTT
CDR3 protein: CASSYRLAGNTGELFF

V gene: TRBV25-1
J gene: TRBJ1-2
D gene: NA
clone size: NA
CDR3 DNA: TGTGCCAGCAGTGAATCGGAGGGGCGGACTGGCTACACCTTC
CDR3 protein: CASSESEGRTGYTF

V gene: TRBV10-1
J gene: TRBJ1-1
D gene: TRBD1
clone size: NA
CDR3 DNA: TGCGCCAGCAGTGAGAGTCGAGACAGGGGGCGAAAATTGACTGAAGCTTTCTTT
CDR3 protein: CASSESRDRGRKLTEAFF

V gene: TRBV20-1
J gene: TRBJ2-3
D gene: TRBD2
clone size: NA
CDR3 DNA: TGCAGTGCTAGGAGGGGGGCTAGCGGGTCCCGCACAGATACGCAGTATTTT
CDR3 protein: CSARRGASGSRTDTQYF

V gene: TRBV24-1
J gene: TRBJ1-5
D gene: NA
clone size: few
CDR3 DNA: TGTGCCACCAGTGCAAGAGGACTACGGAATCAGCCCCAGCATTTT
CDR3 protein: CATSARGLRNQPQHF

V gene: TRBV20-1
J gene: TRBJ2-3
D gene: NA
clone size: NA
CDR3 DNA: TGCAGTGCTAGAAGTAAAGATTACCGCCGCCCAGATACGCAGTATTTT
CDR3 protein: CSARSKDYRRPDTQYF

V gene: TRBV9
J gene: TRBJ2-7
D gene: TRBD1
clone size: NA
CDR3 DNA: TGTGCCAGCAGCGGAGGACAGGGGCCTTACGAGCAGTACTTC
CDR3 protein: CASSGGQGPYEQYF

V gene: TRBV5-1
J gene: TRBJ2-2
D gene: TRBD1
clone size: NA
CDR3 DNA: TGCGCCAGCAGCAGAGGGACAGGGAACGCCGGGGAGCTGTTTTTT
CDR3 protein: CASSRGTGNAGELFF

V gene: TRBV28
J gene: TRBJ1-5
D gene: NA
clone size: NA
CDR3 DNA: TGTGCCAGCTTCGGGGGCGTCCAGCCCCAGCATTTT
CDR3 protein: CASFGGVQPQHF

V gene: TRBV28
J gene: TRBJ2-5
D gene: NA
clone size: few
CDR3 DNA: TGTGCCAGCAGTTTAGATCTCCACCACGAAGGAGAGCAGTACTTC
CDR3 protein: CASSLDLHHEGEQYF

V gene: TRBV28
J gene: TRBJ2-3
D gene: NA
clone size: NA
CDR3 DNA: TGTGCCAGCACGGACCCAAGCACAGATACGCAGTATTTT
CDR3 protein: CASTDPSTDTQYF

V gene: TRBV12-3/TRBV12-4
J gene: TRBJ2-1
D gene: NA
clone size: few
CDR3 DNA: TGTGCCAGCAGTTTAAGGGCGGGTTACAATGAGCAGTTCTTC
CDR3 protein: CASSLRAGYNEQFF

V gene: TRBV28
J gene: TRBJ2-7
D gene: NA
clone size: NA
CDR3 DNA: TGTGCCAGCAGGGTGGGAGGAAGCTCCTACGAGCAGTACTTC
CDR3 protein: CASRVGGSSYEQYF

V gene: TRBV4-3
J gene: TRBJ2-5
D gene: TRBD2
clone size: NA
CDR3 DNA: TGCGCCAGCAGCCAAGGTGTACTAGCGGGAGTAGGCAATGAGCAGTACTTC
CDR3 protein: CASSQGVLAGVGNEQYF

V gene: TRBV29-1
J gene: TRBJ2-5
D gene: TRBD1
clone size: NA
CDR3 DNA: TGCAGCGGTGCCCCCGGGACAGTACAAGAGACCCAGTACTTC
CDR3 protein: CSGAPGTVQETQYF

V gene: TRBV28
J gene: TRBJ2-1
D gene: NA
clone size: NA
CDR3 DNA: TGTGCCAGCAGTTTAGGAGGACAGCCTGAGCAGTTCTTC
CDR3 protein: CASSLGGQPEQFF

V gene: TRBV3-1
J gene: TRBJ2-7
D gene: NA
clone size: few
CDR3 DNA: TGTGCCAGCAGCCAAGACCCGCGCGGGAAGGGTCGCTACGAGCAGTACTTC
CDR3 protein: CASSQDPRGKGRYEQYF

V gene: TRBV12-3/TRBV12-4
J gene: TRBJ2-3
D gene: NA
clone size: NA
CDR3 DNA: TGTGCCAGCAGACCCACTAACACAGATACGCAGTATTTT
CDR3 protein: CASRPTNTDTQYF

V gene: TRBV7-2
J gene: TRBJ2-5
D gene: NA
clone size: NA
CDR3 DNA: TGTGCCAGCACCAATCGACGGGAGACCCAGTACTTC
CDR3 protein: CASTNRRETQYF